These 23 T cell receptor beta chains were sequenced from one sample in a study of blood T cells in healthy people across ages. With a J-beta primer mix and a sample-barcoded 5' primer, a second PCR ran 7 to 11 cycles. Each CDR3 protein is one row after TCRdb ran MiXCR on the 5' RACE reads. The data contain roughly 680,000 distinct CDR3 sequences, under 25% of them seen just once; the ten biggest clones take up roughly 3.4%. Sequencing was carried out using blood. These receptors originate from a man in his 70s in good health.

This chain connects TRBV9 to TRBJ1-4; D is perhaps TRBD1 (5 bases). CDR1 is SGDLS and CDR2 is YYNGEE in the germline V gene. CDR3 length: 15 residues. V gave up 3 bases and J gave up 7 bases, with 16 bases separating them. CDR3 amino acids: CASSGGGFGSEKLFF. In DNA form, the CDR3 reads TGTGCCAGCAGCGGCGGGGGTTTTGGGAGTGAAAAACTGTTTTTT.

The rearrangement links TRBV11-2 to TRBJ2-3; D remains ambiguous. Germline V gene lookup returns CDR1 SGHAT and CDR2 FQNNGV. This CDR3 has 14 residues. V gave up 2 bases and J gave up 0 bases, with 6 bases separating them. The CDR3 reads CASSLTRSTDTQYF. DNA for the CDR3: TGTGCCAGCAGCTTAACCAGGAGCACAGATACGCAGTATTTT. The whole variable domain, remainder taken from reference TRBV11-2 and TRBJ2-3, is EAGVAQSPRYKIIEKRQSVAFWCNPISGHATLYWYQQILGQGPKLLIQFQNNGVVDDSQLPKDRFSAERLKGVDSTLKIQPAKLEDSAVYLCASSLTRSTDTQYFGPGTRLTVL.

This clonotype has more than one count but fewer than ten. A much larger clone lies a single base off, so this may be a read error. This rearrangement joins TRBV5-5 to TRBJ1-1; 7 nucleotides line up with TRBD1. The CDR3 is 16 residues long. The germline V gene has CDR1 SGHKS and CDR2 YYEKEE (reference sequence). The CDR3 DNA is TGTGTCAGCAGCCCCCGACAGGGTGAGATGAACACTGAAGCTTTCTTT. It yields the protein CVSSPRQGEMNTEAFF.

A few counts support this clonotype. CDR3 nucleotide sequence: TGTGCCAGCAGCGCATCGCGGTCTAATGAAAAACTGTTTTTT. This codes for CASSASRSNEKLFF. The chain recombines TRBV9 with TRBJ1-4; D remains ambiguous. This CDR3 spans 14 amino acids. V gave up 3 bases and J gave up 3 bases, with 9 bases separating them. Germline lookup yields CDR1 SGDLS and CDR2 YYNGEE.

The table lists this clonotype with a few counts. The chain employs TRBV12-3 or TRBV12-4 and TRBJ1-1; the D gene is possibly TRBD1 (5 bases). V was cut by 3 bases and J by 6 bases, with 11 bases left in between. The CDR3 has 13 amino acids. CDR3 sequence (DNA): TGTGCCAGCAGTTTGAGGGGCGCCCCTGAAGCTTTCTTT. Translation: CASSLRGAPEAFF.

This clonotype was counted between two and nine times. This chain links TRBV28 with TRBJ2-2, with 10 nucleotides matching TRBD1. This CDR3 is built from 15 residues. J lost 5 bases, V lost 9 bases, and 9 bases had no gene match. Per germline, CDR1 MDHEN and CDR2 SYDVKM. CDR3 DNA: TGTGCCAGTCGCCCGACAGGGGGCGGAACCGGGGAGCTGTTTTTT. This gives the protein CASRPTGGGTGELFF.

The gene calls are TRBV7-2 and TRBJ2-5; no reliable D call. The tail of the sequence fits TRBJ2-1 better, so the J call may be wrong. CDR3 length: 13 amino acids. Looked up from germline, CDR1 is SGHTA and CDR2 is FQGNSA. CDR3: CTSSAYKEHEQFF. In nucleotides, the CDR3 is TGTACCAGCAGCGCTTACAAAGAGCATGAGCAGTTCTTC.

This clonotype was found a few times. The chain joins TRBV11-1 to TRBJ2-7; D possibly corresponds to TRBD2 (7 bases). The germline V gene encodes CDR1 SGHAT and CDR2 FQDESV (reference sequence). The length of the CDR3 is 15 residues. Trimming took off 2 bases at V and 2 bases at J, with 13 bases between the two ends. The DNA of the CDR3 is TGTGCCAGCAGCTTACCCAGGGGAGGGACCTACGAGCAGTACTTC. Translating it yields CASSLPRGGTYEQYF.

The chain couples TRBV7-9 to TRBJ2-1; 14 bases map to TRBD2. The ends lost 7 bases at V and 8 bases at J; junction bases unmatched: 4. This CDR3 contains 14 residues. CDR1 SEHNR and CDR2 FQNEAQ come from the germline V gene (reference sequence). CDR3 in DNA: TGTGCCAGCACAGGGACTAGCGGGAGTTATGAGCAGTTCTTC. Its protein is CASTGTSGSYEQFF.

A few counts support this clonotype. The chain joins TRBV9 to TRBJ2-1; 16 positions match TRBD2. Germline trimming cut 0 bases from V and 7 bases from J; bases unmatched to any gene: 4. CDR3 length: 17 residues. Germline lookup yields CDR1 SGDLS and CDR2 YYNGEE. CDR3 coding DNA: TGTGCCAGCAGCGTAGTCCCGGGACTAGCGGGAGGGAATGAGCAGTTCTTC. Translating it yields CASSVVPGLAGGNEQFF.

This clonotype has just a few counts. This rearrangement joins TRBV27 to TRBJ2-5; D ambiguous. The J call may not be correct, given that the DNA end is closer to TRBJ2-7. Germline V lookup: CDR1 MNHEY, CDR2 SMNVEV (reference sequence). The CDR3 covers 14 residues. CDR3 protein: CASSYGVIGYEQYF. Written as DNA, the CDR3 is TGTGCCAGCAGTTATGGGGTGATTGGCTACGAGCAGTACTTC.

This clonotype showed up just a few times. The V call is TRBV9, the J call TRBJ2-3; D possibly uses TRBD1 or TRBD2 (5 bases each). The length of the CDR3 is 14 residues. Germline V gives CDR1 SGDLS, CDR2 YYNGEE. V lost 2 bases, J lost 5 bases, and 12 bases lay in between. The CDR3 loop reads CASSVYGGEDTQYF. The CDR3 nucleotides are TGTGCCAGCAGCGTTTATGGGGGTGAAGATACGCAGTATTTT. Looking up the rest from reference TRBV9 and TRBJ2-3 gives the full variable domain: DSGVTQTPKHLITATGQRVTLRCSPRSGDLSVYWYQQSLDQGLQFLIQYYNGEERAKGNILERFSAQQFPDLHSELNLSSLELGDSALYFCASSVYGGEDTQYFGPGTRLTVL.

At least ten counts were recorded for this clonotype. The chain links TRBV20-1 to TRBJ2-5, with 8 bases lining up with TRBD1. The CDR3 is 15 residues long. The V gene's germline CDR1 is DFQATT and CDR2 SNEGSKA (reference sequence). V dropped 3 bases and J dropped 5; count of bases not matched to a gene: 11. The CDR3 coding sequence is TGCAGTGCTAGGCCGTTGGACAGGGCGGGCGAGACCCAGTACTTC. This translates into CSARPLDRAGETQYF.

The chain carries TRBV20-1 and TRBJ2-7; 10 bases agree with TRBD2. V was clipped by 0 bases and J by 0 bases; unmatched bases: 2. The germline V gene encodes CDR1 DFQATT and CDR2 SNEGSKA (reference sequence). This CDR3 has 15 residues. CDR3 sequence (DNA): TGCAGTGCTAGAGATCCTAGCGGGAGCTCCTACGAGCAGTACTTC. Translating gives CSARDPSGSSYEQYF.

The sample holds a few counts of this clonotype. The junction differs from germline at one of its ends, possibly a read error. The CDR3 is CASALSPYNEQFF. The CDR3 region has the DNA TGTGCCAGCGCTTTGAGCCCCTACAACGAGCAGTTCTTC. The V and J genes are TRBV6-2 or TRBV6-3 and TRBJ2-5, with D hard to call. The closer fit of TRBJ2-1 to the DNA end suggests the J call may be wrong. This CDR3 comprises 13 residues. Germline CDR1 reads MNHEY; CDR2 reads SVGEGT.

The chain has TRBV23-1 and TRBJ1-1, with D hard to call. TRBV23-1 is labeled an ORF, and its function is uncertain. The CDR3 totals 13 residues. V lost 1 base and J 4 bases, leaving 7 bases between the germline ends. The CDR3: CASSQCSGTEAFF. The CDR3 DNA reads as TGCGCCAGCAGTCAATGTAGCGGCACTGAAGCTTTCTTT.

The V call is TRBV5-1, the J call TRBJ2-2, with 9 bases fitting TRBD2. Losses at the gene ends were 4 bases for V and 0 bases for J; bases not matched to a gene: 4. CDR1 SGHRS and CDR2 YFSETQ come from the germline V gene. The CDR3 is 16 residues long. CDR3 sequence: CASSLSGSTNTGELFF. The CDR3, as DNA: TGCGCCAGCAGCCTTAGCGGGAGCACGAACACCGGGGAGCTGTTTTTT.

This clonotype was detected ten times or more. DNA of the CDR3: TGTGCCAGCAGGACCCCGGGGCCAGTTGCGTTCTTC. Translation: CASRTPGPVAFF. The genes are TRBV6-2 or TRBV6-3 and TRBJ2-1, with D perhaps matching TRBD1 or TRBD2 (5 bases each). Germline V CDR1 and CDR2: MNHEY, SVGEGT. Trimming stripped 6 bases from V and 15 bases from J, with 18 bases between. This CDR3 contains 12 residues.

There are a few counts of this clonotype. The V and J genes are TRBV15 and TRBJ1-1; tentatively, D is TRBD1 (5 bases). The CDR3 runs 15 residues. The V end lost 1 base, the J end lost 5 bases, and 14 bases lay between the germline ends. Germline V gives CDR1 LNHNV, CDR2 YYDKDF (reference sequence). DNA for the CDR3: TGTGCCACCAGCAGAGGTGTGGGGGGATCGACTGAAGCTTTCTTT. It yields the protein CATSRGVGGSTEAFF.

This clonotype came up a few times. The chain links TRBV4-1 to TRBJ1-1; a possible D gene is TRBD1 (6 bases). V lost 5 bases and J lost 1, with 17 bases in between. CDR3 size: 16 residues. Germline lookup yields CDR1 MGHRA and CDR2 YSYEKL. Here the CDR3 DNA reads TGCGCCAGCAGCACCGGACTTCAGGGGACGAACACTGAAGCTTTCTTT. Protein: CASSTGLQGTNTEAFF.

The chain couples TRBV9 to TRBJ2-2; no clear D. CDR1 and CDR2 from the germline V gene are SGDLS and YYNGEE. The CDR3 length is 16 residues. Trimming stripped 0 bases from V and 5 bases from J, with 14 bases between. The CDR3 protein is CASSVDDSDTTGELFF. In nucleotides, the CDR3 is TGTGCCAGCAGCGTAGACGACTCCGATACTACCGGGGAGCTGTTTTTT.

A few counts support this clonotype. J is TRBJ2-7 and V is TRBV6-5; 7 nucleotides agree with TRBD1. Germline CDR1 MNHEY, CDR2 SVGAGI. J gave up 3 bases and V 4 bases, and 6 bases lay outside the gene matches. The CDR3 contains 14 residues. The CDR3 loop reads CASSSRDRNYEQYF. CDR3 nucleotide sequence: TGTGCCAGCAGTTCCCGGGACAGAAACTACGAGCAGTACTTC.

This clonotype has a single count. A much larger clone differs by one base, so this may be a read error. The chain uses TRBV5-5 and TRBJ2-7; possibly TRBD2 for D (6 bases). In germline, CDR1 is SGHKS, CDR2 YYEKEE (reference sequence). The CDR3 contains 14 residues. With 2 bases removed from V and 5 bases from J, the gap between germline ends came to 14 bases. For the CDR3, the DNA is TGTGCCAGCAGCTTCGGGGGACTGATCAACGAGCAGTACTTC. Protein sequence: CASSFGGLINEQYF.